This TCR beta chain was retrieved from a study of T-cell reconstitution after alpha-beta-depleted transplantation in children. Unique molecular identifiers were used in preparing the TCRbeta library. Each CDR3 protein is one row after TCRdb ran MiXCR on the PCR reads. The sample lists hundreds of thousands of distinct CDR3 sequences, around 17% seen once, with around 0.96% in the top ten. This clonotype came up many times. Sequenced material: PBMCs from the stem cell graft donor, taken from the stem cell graft. This receptor was identified in a human donor who donated a stem cell graft to a child with acute myeloid leukemia.

DNA of the CDR3: TGTGCCAGCAGTCTCGAGGCGGGGAGTAGCAATCAGCCCCAGCATTTT. This gives the protein CASSLEAGSSNQPQHF. The J gene is TRBJ1-5, the V gene TRBV6-2 or TRBV6-3; D uncertain. V lost 5 bases and J lost 0, with 14 bases in between. This CDR3 region has 16 residues. Germline values: CDR1 MNHEY, CDR2 SVGEGT.